Listed below are T cell receptor beta chains from one sample, sequenced in a study of T cell repertoires in cytomegalovirus infection. Via MiXCR, TCRdb re-called the reads, giving one row per CDR3 protein. The sample yields fewer than 1,000,000 distinct CDR3 sequences, around 29% seen once. These TCRs are of unknown antigen specificity. The specimen was cultured CD8+ T cells from PBMCs, collected from culture after CMV antigen stimulation. The source of these receptors is a human donor in good health (CMV status not recorded). Some clones in this sample may be carry-over from other donors' samples. CDR3s include the opening cysteine and the closing phenylalanine or tryptophan. Each record gives: J gene, D gene, V gene, clone size, CDR3 DNA, CDR3 protein. A D gene is named only where the DNA matches it firmly. A row's size may be missing; if present it is once, few, many or a size class.

J gene: TRBJ2-2
D gene: -
V gene: TRBV5-4
clone size: -
CDR3 DNA: TGTGCCAGCGGACTGCCGGGGGAGCTGTTTTTT
CDR3 protein: CASGLPGELFF

J gene: TRBJ1-2
D gene: TRBD1
V gene: TRBV12-3/TRBV12-4
clone size: many
CDR3 DNA: TGTGCCAGCAGTCTTACAGGGGATGGCTACACCTTC
CDR3 protein: CASSLTGDGYTF

J gene: TRBJ2-4
D gene: TRBD1
V gene: TRBV7-3
clone size: -
CDR3 DNA: TGTGCCAGCAGCTTACCCCGGGACAGGGGGCCAGACATTCAGTACTTC
CDR3 protein: CASSLPRDRGPDIQYF

J gene: TRBJ1-2
D gene: -
V gene: TRBV6-5
clone size: -
CDR3 DNA: TGTGCCAGCAGCCCCCGGGCCCTCTATGGCTACACCTTC
CDR3 protein: CASSPRALYGYTF

J gene: TRBJ2-1
D gene: TRBD2
V gene: TRBV7-8
clone size: few
CDR3 DNA: TGTGCCAGCAGCCCTAGGGTGGGACTAGTTTCCTACAATGAGCAGTTCTTC
CDR3 protein: CASSPRVGLVSYNEQFF

J gene: TRBJ2-3
D gene: -
V gene: TRBV19
clone size: -
CDR3 DNA: TGTGCCAGTAGTATACTGGACACAGATACGCAGTATTTT
CDR3 protein: CASSILDTDTQYF

J gene: TRBJ2-5
D gene: -
V gene: TRBV4-2
clone size: once
CDR3 DNA: TGTGCCAGCAGCCAATCCCGGGCGGCACAAGAGATCCAGTACTTC
CDR3 protein: CASSQSRAAQEIQYF

J gene: TRBJ2-3
D gene: -
V gene: TRBV20-1
clone size: many
CDR3 DNA: TGCAGTGCTAGCCCCCTAGAGGTAGATACGCAGTATTTT
CDR3 protein: CSASPLEVDTQYF

J gene: TRBJ1-5
D gene: TRBD1
V gene: TRBV19
clone size: -
CDR3 DNA: TGTGCCACCAGGCCCGGACAGGGGCCGATTAGTAGCAATCAGCCCCAGCATTTT
CDR3 protein: CATRPGQGPISSNQPQHF

J gene: TRBJ1-5
D gene: -
V gene: TRBV28
clone size: few
CDR3 DNA: TGTGCCAGCAGTTTACCCGATCAGCCCCAGCATTTT
CDR3 protein: CASSLPDQPQHF

J gene: TRBJ2-1
D gene: TRBD1
V gene: TRBV27
clone size: -
CDR3 DNA: TGTGCCAGCACCTTCCAGGGGGCCTACAATGAGCAGTTCTTC
CDR3 protein: CASTFQGAYNEQFF

J gene: TRBJ1-2
D gene: -
V gene: TRBV7-6
clone size: many
CDR3 DNA: TGTGCCAGCAGCCTTAACCTCCCGGTTCCGGGGACACATTATGGCTACACCTTC
CDR3 protein: CASSLNLPVPGTHYGYTF

J gene: TRBJ2-5
D gene: TRBD2
V gene: TRBV7-2
clone size: many
CDR3 DNA: TGTGCCAGCAGCTTAGGCGGGGGAAAAGAGACCCAGTACTTC
CDR3 protein: CASSLGGGKETQYF

J gene: TRBJ1-2
D gene: TRBD1
V gene: TRBV5-1
clone size: -
CDR3 DNA: TGCGCCAGCAGCTTGGGGACAGGGGACACCTTC
CDR3 protein: CASSLGTGDTF

J gene: TRBJ2-1
D gene: -
V gene: TRBV6-2/TRBV6-3
clone size: -
CDR3 DNA: TGTGCCAGCAGTTACATCTGGAACAATGAGCAGTTCTTC
CDR3 protein: CASSYIWNNEQFF

J gene: TRBJ1-5
D gene: TRBD1
V gene: TRBV6-1
clone size: few
CDR3 DNA: TGTGCCAGCACTCTTCACTTGACAGGGAATAGCAATCAGCCCCAGCATTTT
CDR3 protein: CASTLHLTGNSNQPQHF

J gene: TRBJ2-5
D gene: -
V gene: TRBV24-1
clone size: -
CDR3 DNA: TGTGCCACCAGTGATTTGTCTGGGATCGAGACCCAGTACTTC
CDR3 protein: CATSDLSGIETQYF

J gene: TRBJ2-3
D gene: TRBD2
V gene: TRBV7-3
clone size: many
CDR3 DNA: TGTGCCAGCAGCTTAATTGGCGGGGGGGCCACAGATACGCAGTATTTT
CDR3 protein: CASSLIGGGATDTQYF

J gene: TRBJ2-5
D gene: -
V gene: TRBV7-4
clone size: once
CDR3 DNA: TGTGCCAGCAGCCCAGCACTAGGGACGCAAGAGACCCAGTACTTC
CDR3 protein: CASSPALGTQETQYF

J gene: TRBJ1-1
D gene: -
V gene: TRBV7-6
clone size: many
CDR3 DNA: TGTGCCAGCAGCTCAAGTAGGGGACTGAACACTGAAGCTTTCTTT
CDR3 protein: CASSSSRGLNTEAFF

J gene: TRBJ2-1
D gene: -
V gene: TRBV5-4
clone size: -
CDR3 DNA: TGTGCCAGCAGCTTGGCCGTAAGGATGGCCCATATCGGCAATGAGCAGTTCTTC
CDR3 protein: CASSLAVRMAHIGNEQFF

J gene: TRBJ1-1
D gene: -
V gene: TRBV12-3/TRBV12-4
clone size: few
CDR3 DNA: TGTGCCAGCAGTTTATACCGGGACGCGCAAGAAGCTTTCTTT
CDR3 protein: CASSLYRDAQEAFF

J gene: TRBJ2-3
D gene: -
V gene: TRBV28
clone size: few
CDR3 DNA: TGTGCCAGCAGTCCTCTAGGGGGTATTCTAGATACGCAGTATTTT
CDR3 protein: CASSPLGGILDTQYF

J gene: TRBJ2-2
D gene: -
V gene: TRBV27
clone size: few
CDR3 DNA: TGTGCCAGCAGTCCCCCATGGACAAAGAACACCGGGGAGCTGTTTTTT
CDR3 protein: CASSPPWTKNTGELFF

J gene: TRBJ1-1
D gene: TRBD1
V gene: TRBV28
clone size: few
CDR3 DNA: TGTGCCAGCAGCTCCGGGACAGGGCCCACTGAAGCTTTCTTT
CDR3 protein: CASSSGTGPTEAFF

J gene: TRBJ2-7
D gene: -
V gene: TRBV7-9
clone size: many
CDR3 DNA: TGTGCCAGCAGCTCTGCATCCGACGGCTCCTACGAGCAGTACTTC
CDR3 protein: CASSSASDGSYEQYF

J gene: TRBJ2-1
D gene: -
V gene: TRBV7-9
clone size: few
CDR3 DNA: TGTGCCAGCAGCCATGGGGGGCTAAACAATGAGCAGTTCTTC
CDR3 protein: CASSHGGLNNEQFF

J gene: TRBJ1-2
D gene: -
V gene: TRBV19
clone size: -
CDR3 DNA: TGTGCCAGTAGTATCGGCGGGCCTTCCTTCTATGGCTACACCTTC
CDR3 protein: CASSIGGPSFYGYTF

J gene: TRBJ2-1
D gene: -
V gene: TRBV7-8
clone size: many
CDR3 DNA: TGTGCCAGCAGCCACAAAGTGAATGAGCAGTTCTTC
CDR3 protein: CASSHKVNEQFF

J gene: TRBJ2-1
D gene: TRBD2
V gene: TRBV15
clone size: -
CDR3 DNA: TGTGCCACCAGCAGGAAGGGCGGGGGGGCAGATGAGCAGTTCTTC
CDR3 protein: CATSRKGGGADEQFF

J gene: TRBJ1-2
D gene: TRBD1
V gene: TRBV5-6
clone size: -
CDR3 DNA: TGTGCCAGCAGCAGGCAAGAGGAGGGACAGGGATATGGCTACACCTTC
CDR3 protein: CASSRQEEGQGYGYTF

J gene: TRBJ2-5
D gene: -
V gene: TRBV7-9
clone size: many
CDR3 DNA: TGTGCCAGCAGCTTAGATGGAGGGAAAGAGACCCAGTACTTC
CDR3 protein: CASSLDGGKETQYF

J gene: TRBJ2-2
D gene: TRBD1
V gene: TRBV24-1
clone size: many
CDR3 DNA: TGTGCCACCAGTGATTTGGACAGGGACACCGGGGAGCTGTTTTTT
CDR3 protein: CATSDLDRDTGELFF

J gene: TRBJ1-4
D gene: -
V gene: TRBV7-9
clone size: many
CDR3 DNA: TGTGCCAGCAGCTTTCCCCAGGGGTTAAGTGAAAAACTGTTTTTT
CDR3 protein: CASSFPQGLSEKLFF

J gene: TRBJ1-3
D gene: -
V gene: TRBV6-5
clone size: -
CDR3 DNA: TGTGCCAGCAGTTACGGGGACTACTCTGGAAACACCATATATTTT
CDR3 protein: CASSYGDYSGNTIYF

J gene: TRBJ2-1
D gene: TRBD1
V gene: TRBV4-1
clone size: -
CDR3 DNA: TGCGCCAGCAGCCAATGGACAGGGGGAGATGAGCAGTTCTTC
CDR3 protein: CASSQWTGGDEQFF

J gene: TRBJ2-1
D gene: -
V gene: TRBV19
clone size: few
CDR3 DNA: TGTGCCAGTAGTATAGGGGGTGACAATGAGCAGTTCTTC
CDR3 protein: CASSIGGDNEQFF

J gene: TRBJ2-3
D gene: TRBD1
V gene: TRBV12-5
clone size: -
CDR3 DNA: TGTGCTAGTGGAACAGGGGGCAGGACAGATACGCAGTATTTT
CDR3 protein: CASGTGGRTDTQYF

J gene: TRBJ1-2
D gene: TRBD1
V gene: TRBV20-1
clone size: -
CDR3 DNA: TGCAGTGCCTTCACGGGGACAGGATCTAACTATGGCTACACCTTC
CDR3 protein: CSAFTGTGSNYGYTF

J gene: TRBJ2-3
D gene: -
V gene: TRBV7-3
clone size: -
CDR3 DNA: TGTGTCAGCGTTCACGGGGGACAGAGCACAGATACGCAGTATTTT
CDR3 protein: CVSVHGGQSTDTQYF

J gene: TRBJ2-2
D gene: -
V gene: TRBV10-3
clone size: -
CDR3 DNA: TGTGCCATCAGTGAGTCGCCAGGGGGGGAGGCGAACACCGGGGAGCTGTTTTTT
CDR3 protein: CAISESPGGEANTGELFF

J gene: TRBJ1-6
D gene: TRBD1
V gene: TRBV6-1
clone size: -
CDR3 DNA: TGTGCCAGCAGTGAAAACAGGGGCTCCTATAATTCACCCCTCCACTTT
CDR3 protein: CASSENRGSYNSPLHF

J gene: TRBJ1-2
D gene: TRBD1
V gene: TRBV27
clone size: -
CDR3 DNA: TGTGCCAGCAGTATAACAGGGGTCTATGGCTACACCTTC
CDR3 protein: CASSITGVYGYTF

J gene: TRBJ2-3
D gene: TRBD2
V gene: TRBV7-8
clone size: few
CDR3 DNA: TGTGCCAGCAGCCTTCGACTAGCGGGGGAGGCGGATACGCAGTATTTT
CDR3 protein: CASSLRLAGEADTQYF

J gene: TRBJ2-5
D gene: -
V gene: TRBV13
clone size: -
CDR3 DNA: TGTGCCAGCAGCTTAGGGGTGGGCGAAGAGACCCAGTACTTC
CDR3 protein: CASSLGVGEETQYF

J gene: TRBJ1-5
D gene: -
V gene: TRBV25-1
clone size: many
CDR3 DNA: TGTGCCAGCAGTGAACAGAATCAGCCCCAGCATTTT
CDR3 protein: CASSEQNQPQHF

J gene: TRBJ1-6
D gene: TRBD1
V gene: TRBV7-4
clone size: -
CDR3 DNA: TGTGCCAGCAGCCAACGGGACAGCGGGTCGAATTCACCCCTCCACTTT
CDR3 protein: CASSQRDSGSNSPLHF

J gene: TRBJ1-1
D gene: -
V gene: TRBV5-4
clone size: -
CDR3 DNA: TGTGCCAGCAGCTTACCAGCTTCGGGGCCCGAAGCTTTCTTT
CDR3 protein: CASSLPASGPEAFF